This section outlines one T cell receptor beta chain sequence together with its context. A library of TCRbeta sequences, prepared with unique molecular identifiers, was generated. A single record per CDR3 protein comes from TCRdb applying MiXCR to the PCR reads. The repertoire holds about 440,000 distinct CDR3 sequences, with about 40% as singletons. This sample is drawn from a study of T-cell reconstitution after alpha-beta-depleted transplantation in children. CDR3 length: 17 amino acids. Per the germline V gene, CDR1 is MNHEY and CDR2 is SVGEGT. V gave up 6 bases and J gave up 0 bases; unmatched junction bases: 12.

This chain links TRBV6-2 or TRBV6-3 with TRBJ2-3; the match to TRBD2 covers 7 bases. The sequencing here drew on PBMCs, taken before TCRalphabeta/CD19-depleted stem cell transplant. This sequence originates from a girl aged 2 to 10 with aplastic anemia, due to receive a stem cell transplant. As DNA, the CDR3 is TGTGCCAGCAGATGGTCGGCTAGCGGAGAAAGCACAGATACGCAGTATTTT. Protein product: CASRWSASGESTDTQYF.